The rows below give T cell receptor beta chains drawn from one sample of a study of T cell responses to AZD1222 COVID-19 vaccine. TCRdb's table, derived via immunoSEQ multiplex PCR, lists solely in-frame clones and lacks some. The profile covers some 75,000 clones, with over 75% appearing a single time and roughly a tenth taken by the ten largest. Source: peripheral blood, taken on day 0 of AZD1222 vaccination. These receptors came from an adult in good health. Both conserved end residues are part of each CDR3. The D gene is left open where the match is weak. For some rows the clone size is stated as once, few or many, or as a class when expanded; others skip it.

D: -; V: TRBV11-2; size: -; J: TRBJ1-1; DNA: TGTGCCAGCAGCTTAGAACAGACTGAAGCTTTCTTT; CDR3: CASSLEQTEAFF
D: -; V: TRBV3-1/TRBV3-2; size: -; J: TRBJ2-7; DNA: TGTGCCAGCAGCCAGGACTCGACAGGAAACTACGAGCAGTACTTC; CDR3: CASSQDSTGNYEQYF
D: -; V: TRBV5-1; size: -; J: TRBJ1-5; DNA: TGCGCCAGCAGCTTGGAGTCAGGACCCAATCAGCCCCAGCATTTT; CDR3: CASSLESGPNQPQHF
D: TRBD1; V: TRBV19; size: -; J: TRBJ2-5; DNA: TGTGCCAGTAGTAAAGGACCGGGACAGACGAAAGAGACCCAGTACTTC; CDR3: CASSKGPGQTKETQYF
D: -; V: TRBV28; size: -; J: TRBJ2-4; DNA: TGTGCCAGCAGACAGGGTGGTGAGTTCCTAGCCAAAAACATTCAGTACTTC; CDR3: CASRQGGEFLAKNIQYF
D: TRBD1; V: TRBV6-6; size: -; J: TRBJ1-6; DNA: TGTGCCAGCAGGGACGGGACAGGGGAGAATTCACCCCTCCACTTT; CDR3: CASRDGTGENSPLHF
D: -; V: TRBV11-2; size: -; J: TRBJ2-2; DNA: TGTGCCAGCAGCTTAGATTTGGGAGCCACCGGGGAGCTGTTTTTT; CDR3: CASSLDLGATGELFF
D: -; V: TRBV3-1/TRBV3-2; size: -; J: TRBJ1-3; DNA: TGTGCCAGCAGCCAAGTTTCCAGTGGAAACACCATATATTTT; CDR3: CASSQVSSGNTIYF
D: -; V: TRBV19; size: -; J: TRBJ1-6; DNA: TGTGCCAGTGGAGACAGGAATTCACCCCTCCACTTT; CDR3: CASGDRNSPLHF
D: -; V: TRBV6-1; size: -; J: TRBJ2-5; DNA: TGTGCCAGCAGTGAAGCGGGCAGGGGAGAGACCCAGTACTTC; CDR3: CASSEAGRGETQYF
D: TRBD2; V: TRBV24-1; size: few; J: TRBJ2-1; DNA: TGTGCCACCAGTGATTTGGAGCGGGAGGTAGGTGAGCAGTTCTTC; CDR3: CATSDLEREVGEQFF
D: TRBD1; V: TRBV5-6; size: -; J: TRBJ1-5; DNA: TGTGCCAGCAGCTTGCGACAGGGGGCAGGAAATCAGCCCCAGCATTTT; CDR3: CASSLRQGAGNQPQHF
D: TRBD1; V: TRBV5-4; size: once; J: TRBJ2-2; DNA: TGTGCCAGCGGCACACCGGGACAGGGTAACACCGGGGAGCTGTTTTTT; CDR3: CASGTPGQGNTGELFF
D: -; V: TRBV14; size: -; J: TRBJ1-1; DNA: TGTGCCAGCAGCCAAGCATGGAGGGAAGCTTTCTTT; CDR3: CASSQAWREAFF
D: -; V: TRBV14; size: once; J: TRBJ2-3; DNA: TGTGCCAGCAGCCTACGCGATAGGACAGATACGCAGTATTTT; CDR3: CASSLRDRTDTQYF
D: -; V: TRBV6-5; size: -; J: TRBJ1-1; DNA: TGTGCCAGCAGTTACTCAGGGTATTCTTATGGTGAAGCTTTCTTT; CDR3: CASSYSGYSYGEAFF